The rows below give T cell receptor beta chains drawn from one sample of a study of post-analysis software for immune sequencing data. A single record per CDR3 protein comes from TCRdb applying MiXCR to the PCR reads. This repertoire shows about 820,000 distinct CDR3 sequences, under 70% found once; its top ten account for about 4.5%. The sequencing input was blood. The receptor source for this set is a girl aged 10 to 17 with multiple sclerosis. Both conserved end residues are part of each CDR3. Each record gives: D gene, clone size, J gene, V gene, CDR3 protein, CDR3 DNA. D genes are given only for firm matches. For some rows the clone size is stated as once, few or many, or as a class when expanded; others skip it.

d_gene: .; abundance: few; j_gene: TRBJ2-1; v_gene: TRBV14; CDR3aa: CASSQGLGVNNEQFF; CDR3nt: TGTGCCAGCAGCCAAGGACTAGGGGTCAACAATGAGCAGTTCTTC
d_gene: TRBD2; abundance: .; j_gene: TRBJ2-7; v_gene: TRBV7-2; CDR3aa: CASSLDGGRLDEQYF; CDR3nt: TGTGCCAGCAGCTTAGACGGCGGGAGGTTGGACGAGCAGTACTTC
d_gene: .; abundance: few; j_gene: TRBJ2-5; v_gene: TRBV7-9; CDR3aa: CASSFAPETQYF; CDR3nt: TGTGCCAGCAGCTTCGCACCGGAGACCCAGTACTTC
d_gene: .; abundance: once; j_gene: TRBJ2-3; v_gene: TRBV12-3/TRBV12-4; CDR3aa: CASSLLSKQDTQYF; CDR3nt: TGTGCCAGCAGTTTACTTTCTAAGCAAGATACGCAGTATTTT
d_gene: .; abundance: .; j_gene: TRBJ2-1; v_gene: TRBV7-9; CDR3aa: CAITFGGFDNEQFF; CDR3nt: TGTGCCATAACATTTGGGGGCTTTGACAATGAGCAGTTCTTC
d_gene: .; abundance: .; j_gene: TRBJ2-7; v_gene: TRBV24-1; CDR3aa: CATSDSTASSYNEQYF; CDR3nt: TGTGCCACCAGTGATTCGACGGCGAGCTCCTACAATGAGCAGTACTTC
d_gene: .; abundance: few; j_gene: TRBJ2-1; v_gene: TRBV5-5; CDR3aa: CASSRQDSSYNEQFF; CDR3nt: TGTGCCAGCAGCCGACAGGACAGCTCCTACAATGAGCAGTTCTTC
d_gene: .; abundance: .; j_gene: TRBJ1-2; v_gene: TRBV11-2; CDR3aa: CASSLDLVGYGYTF; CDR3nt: TGTGCCAGCAGCTTAGATCTCGTTGGCTATGGCTACACCTTC
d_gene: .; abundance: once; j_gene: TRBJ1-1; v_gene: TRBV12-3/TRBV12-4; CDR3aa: CASSLRGGSEAFF; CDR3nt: TGTGCCAGCAGTCTCAGGGGAGGGTCTGAAGCTTTCTTT
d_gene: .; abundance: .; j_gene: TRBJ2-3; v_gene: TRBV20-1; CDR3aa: CSVRASGTDTQYF; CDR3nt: TGCAGTGTAAGGGCTAGCGGCACAGATACGCAGTATTTT
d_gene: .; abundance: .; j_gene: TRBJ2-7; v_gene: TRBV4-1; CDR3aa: CASSQEVGPFSYEQYF; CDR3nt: TGCGCCAGCAGCCAAGAAGTGGGGCCTTTCTCCTACGAGCAGTACTTC
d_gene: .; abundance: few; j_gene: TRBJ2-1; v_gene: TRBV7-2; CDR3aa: CASSPHLEAYNEQFF; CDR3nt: TGTGCCAGCAGCCCGCACCTAGAGGCCTACAATGAGCAGTTCTTC
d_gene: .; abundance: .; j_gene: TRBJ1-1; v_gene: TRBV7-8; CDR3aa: CASSPTRAGYTEAFF; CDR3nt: TGTGCCAGCAGCCCAACCCGCGCCGGGTACACTGAAGCTTTCTTT
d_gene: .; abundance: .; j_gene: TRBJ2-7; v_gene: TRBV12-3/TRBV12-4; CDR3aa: CASSSRDPGGTQYF; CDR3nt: TGTGCCAGCAGTTCCCGGGACCCCGGGGGTACCCAGTACTTC
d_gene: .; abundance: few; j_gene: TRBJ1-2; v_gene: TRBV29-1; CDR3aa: CSVNLANYGYTF; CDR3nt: TGCAGCGTTAACTTAGCTAACTATGGCTACACCTTC
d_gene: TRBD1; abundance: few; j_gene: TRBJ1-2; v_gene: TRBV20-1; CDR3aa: CSASEGDRGRGGYTF; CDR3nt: TGCAGTGCTAGTGAGGGAGACAGGGGGCGCGGCGGCTACACCTTC
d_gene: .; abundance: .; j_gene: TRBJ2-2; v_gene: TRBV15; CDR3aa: CATSRGVTGELFF; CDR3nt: TGTGCCACCAGCAGAGGTGTGACCGGGGAGCTGTTTTTT
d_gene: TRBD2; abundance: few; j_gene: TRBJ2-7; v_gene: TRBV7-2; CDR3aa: CASSLTSISSYEQYF; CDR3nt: TGTGCCAGCAGCTTGACTAGCATAAGCTCCTACGAGCAGTACTTC
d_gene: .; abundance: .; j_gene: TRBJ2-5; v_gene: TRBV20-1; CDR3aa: CSARDRGTQYF; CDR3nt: TGCAGTGCTAGAGACAGGGGAACCCAGTACTTC
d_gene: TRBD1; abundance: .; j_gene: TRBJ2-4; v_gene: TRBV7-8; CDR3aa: CASSRDSGISGIAKNIQYF; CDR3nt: TGTGCCAGCAGCCGGGACAGCGGAATAAGTGGGATAGCCAAAAACATTCAGTACTTC
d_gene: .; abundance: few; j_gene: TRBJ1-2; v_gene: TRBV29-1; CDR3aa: CSVKSSGIGYGYTF; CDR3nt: TGCAGCGTCAAAAGCTCCGGGATAGGCTATGGCTACACCTTC
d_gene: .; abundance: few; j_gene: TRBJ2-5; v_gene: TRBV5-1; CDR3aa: CASTSGGLETQYF; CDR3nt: TGCGCCAGCACCTCGGGGGGCCTGGAGACCCAGTACTTC
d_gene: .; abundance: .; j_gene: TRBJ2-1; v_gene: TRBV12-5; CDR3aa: CASGERGDYSYNEQFF; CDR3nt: TGTGCTAGTGGGGAAAGGGGGGACTACTCCTACAATGAGCAGTTCTTC
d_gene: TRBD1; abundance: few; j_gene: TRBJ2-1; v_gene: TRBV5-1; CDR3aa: CASSFRDRSLNEQFF; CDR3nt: TGCGCCAGCAGCTTTAGGGACAGGAGCCTTAATGAGCAGTTCTTC
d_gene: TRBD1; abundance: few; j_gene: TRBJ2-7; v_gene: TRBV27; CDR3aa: CASSPGQGPSYEQYF; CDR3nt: TGTGCCAGCAGTCCCGGACAGGGCCCATCCTACGAGCAGTACTTC
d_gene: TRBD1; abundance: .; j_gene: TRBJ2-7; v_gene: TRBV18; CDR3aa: CASSLPTGGEQYF; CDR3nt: TGTGCCAGCTCACTACCTACAGGGGGCGAGCAGTACTTC
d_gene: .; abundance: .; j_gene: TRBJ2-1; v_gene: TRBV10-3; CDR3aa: CAIRSYNEQFF; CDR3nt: TGTGCCATCAGGAGTTACAATGAGCAGTTCTTC
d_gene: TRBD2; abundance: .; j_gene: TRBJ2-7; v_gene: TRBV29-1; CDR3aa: CSVLLSSGKVAYEQYF; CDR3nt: TGCAGCGTCCTCCTCTCAAGCGGGAAAGTCGCCTACGAGCAGTACTTC
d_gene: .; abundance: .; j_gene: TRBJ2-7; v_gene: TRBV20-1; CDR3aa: CSAASRSSYEQYF; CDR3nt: TGCAGTGCCGCTAGTAGGAGCTCCTACGAGCAGTACTTC
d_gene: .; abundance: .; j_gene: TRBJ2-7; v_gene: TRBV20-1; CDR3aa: CSARPGNYEQYF; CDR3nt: TGCAGTGCTAGACCAGGGAACTACGAGCAGTACTTC
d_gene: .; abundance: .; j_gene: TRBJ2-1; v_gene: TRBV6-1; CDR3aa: CASSDVINNEQFF; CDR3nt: TGTGCCAGCAGTGATGTCATTAACAATGAGCAGTTCTTC
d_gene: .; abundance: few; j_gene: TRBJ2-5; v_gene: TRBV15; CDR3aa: CATSRDAGTQYF; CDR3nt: TGTGCCACCAGCAGAGATGCAGGGACCCAGTACTTC
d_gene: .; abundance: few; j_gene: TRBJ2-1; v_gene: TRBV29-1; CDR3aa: CSTEGGRNPYNEQFF; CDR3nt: TGCAGCACAGAAGGTGGGCGGAATCCCTACAATGAGCAGTTCTTC
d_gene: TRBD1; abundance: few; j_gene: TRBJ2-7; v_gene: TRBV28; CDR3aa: CASRTGVPYEQYF; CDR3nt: TGTGCCAGTCGGACAGGGGTTCCCTACGAGCAGTACTTC
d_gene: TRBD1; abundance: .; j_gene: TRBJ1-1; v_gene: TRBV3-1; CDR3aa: CASSQDRVIWNTEAFF; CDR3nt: TGTGCCAGCAGCCAGGACAGGGTCATATGGAACACTGAAGCTTTCTTT
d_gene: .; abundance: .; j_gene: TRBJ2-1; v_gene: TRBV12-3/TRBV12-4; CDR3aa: CASSFGTDYNEQFF; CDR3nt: TGTGCCAGCAGTTTTGGTACGGACTACAATGAGCAGTTCTTC
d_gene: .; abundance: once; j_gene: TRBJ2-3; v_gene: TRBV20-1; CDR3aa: CSAREAAGTDTQYF; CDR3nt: TGCAGTGCTAGAGAGGCGGCAGGCACAGATACGCAGTATTTT
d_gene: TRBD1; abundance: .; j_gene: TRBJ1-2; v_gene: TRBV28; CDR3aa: CASRRGQGSGYTF; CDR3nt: TGTGCCAGCAGGAGAGGACAGGGGAGCGGCTACACCTTC
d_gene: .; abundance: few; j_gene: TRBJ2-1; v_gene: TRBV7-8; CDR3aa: CASNGVVGEQFF; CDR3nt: TGTGCCAGCAACGGAGTCGTCGGTGAGCAGTTCTTC
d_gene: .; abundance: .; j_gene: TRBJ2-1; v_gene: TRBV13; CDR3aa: CASSLGLGGVRNNEQFF; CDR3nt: TGTGCCAGCAGCTTAGGCCTCGGGGGCGTACGTAACAATGAGCAGTTCTTC
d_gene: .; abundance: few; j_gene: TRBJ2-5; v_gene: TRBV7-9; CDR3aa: CASSARAGGYVQETQYF; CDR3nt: TGTGCCAGCAGCGCAAGGGCAGGCGGCTACGTCCAAGAGACCCAGTACTTC
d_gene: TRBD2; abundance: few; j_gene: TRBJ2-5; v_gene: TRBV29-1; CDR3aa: CSVDRLAGSGQETQYF; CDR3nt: TGCAGCGTTGACCGCCTAGCGGGCTCCGGGCAAGAGACCCAGTACTTC
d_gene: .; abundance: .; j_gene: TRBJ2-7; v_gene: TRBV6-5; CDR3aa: CATRGPYEQYF; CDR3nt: TGTGCCACCCGGGGACCCTACGAGCAGTACTTC
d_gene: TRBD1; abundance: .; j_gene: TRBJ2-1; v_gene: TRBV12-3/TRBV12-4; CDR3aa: CASSLPGQGVHEQFF; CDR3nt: TGTGCCAGCAGTCTACCGGGACAGGGGGTACATGAGCAGTTCTTC
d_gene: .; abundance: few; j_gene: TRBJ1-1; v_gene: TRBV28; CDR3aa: CASSRTGPAEAFF; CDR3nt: TGTGCCAGCAGTCGAACAGGGCCCGCTGAAGCTTTCTTT
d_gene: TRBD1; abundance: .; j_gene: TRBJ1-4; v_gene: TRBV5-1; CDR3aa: CASRVDRLQEKLFF; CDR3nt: TGCGCCAGCAGAGTGGACAGGCTGCAAGAAAAACTGTTTTTT
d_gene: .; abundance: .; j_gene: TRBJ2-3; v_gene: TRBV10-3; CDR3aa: CAISAGRSADTQYF; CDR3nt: TGTGCCATCAGTGCCGGTCGGTCCGCAGATACGCAGTATTTT
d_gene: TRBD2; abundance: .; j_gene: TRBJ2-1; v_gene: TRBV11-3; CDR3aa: CASSLGNRFRGRAGYNEQFF; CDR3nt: TGTGCCAGCAGCTTGGGAAACAGATTCCGCGGGAGGGCGGGGTACAATGAGCAGTTCTTC
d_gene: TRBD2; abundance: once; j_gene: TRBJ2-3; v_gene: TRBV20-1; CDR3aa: CSATGVAGGPGTDAQYF; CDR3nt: TGCAGTGCCACCGGGGTAGCGGGGGGCCCCGGCACAGATGCGCAGTATTTT
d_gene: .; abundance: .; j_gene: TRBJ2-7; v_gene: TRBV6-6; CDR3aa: CASSYRPREDEQYF; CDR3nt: TGTGCCAGCAGTTACCGGCCAAGGGAAGACGAGCAGTACTTC
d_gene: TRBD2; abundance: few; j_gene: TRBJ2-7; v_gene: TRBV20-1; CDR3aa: CSARDPGLAAYEQYF; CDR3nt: TGTAGTGCTAGAGACCCGGGACTAGCGGCTTACGAGCAGTACTTC
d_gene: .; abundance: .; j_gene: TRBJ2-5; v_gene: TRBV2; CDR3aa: CAREDGGGLLETQYF; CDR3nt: TGTGCCAGAGAGGACGGGGGCGGACTCTTGGAGACCCAGTACTTC
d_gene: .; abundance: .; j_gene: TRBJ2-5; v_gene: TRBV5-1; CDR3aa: CASSPPQGYQETQYF; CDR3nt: TGCGCCAGCAGTCCCCCTCAGGGGTACCAAGAGACCCAGTACTTC
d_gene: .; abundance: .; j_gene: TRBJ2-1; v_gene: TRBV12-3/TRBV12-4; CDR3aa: CASSFTGTYNEQFF; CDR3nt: TGTGCCAGCAGTTTTACGGGAACCTACAATGAGCAGTTCTTC
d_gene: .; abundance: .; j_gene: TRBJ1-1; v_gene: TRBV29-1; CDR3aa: CSALRGLNTEAFF; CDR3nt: TGCAGCGCGCTCAGGGGCTTGAACACTGAAGCTTTCTTT